Below, 7 T cell receptor beta chains from the same sample are listed, as sequenced in a study of T cells in Graves' hyperthyroidism and ophthalmopathy. The investigators amplified TCR beta CDR3 regions from RNA transcripts. The HTBI set primed first-round TCR CDR3 RT-PCR. A single record per CDR3 protein comes from TCRdb applying MiXCR to the multiplex PCR reads. The data contain around 350,000 distinct CDR3 sequences, about 19% of them seen just once; the ten biggest clones take up 3.7%. The specimen sequenced was blood. Receptors originate from a woman between 18 and 29 years old with Graves' hyperthyroidism.

This clonotype came up many times. The chain uses TRBV7-8 and TRBJ2-7, with 9 nucleotides matching TRBD1. The germline gives CDR1 SGHVS, CDR2 FQNEAQ. The V gene end was trimmed by 4 bases and the J gene end by 4 bases; junction bases not matched to a gene: 8. This CDR3 has 15 residues. In DNA, the CDR3 is TGTGCCAGCAGCTCGGGACAGGGAGAGGAGTACGAGCAGTACTTC. Encoded protein: CASSSGQGEEYEQYF.

This clonotype was counted only a few times. This chain joins TRBV6-1 and TRBJ2-7; possible D gene TRBD1, 5 bases. This CDR3 spans 15 amino acids. CDR1 and CDR2 from the germline V gene are MNHNS and SASEGT. The V and J ends lost 5 bases and 3 bases respectively, with 17 bases between them. CDR3 sequence: CASSRTRAGNYEQYF. The CDR3 nucleotides read TGTGCCAGCAGTCGGACAAGGGCTGGGAACTACGAGCAGTACTTC.

This clonotype was picked up many times. The chain joins TRBV12-3 or TRBV12-4 to TRBJ1-1, with 7 nucleotides matching TRBD1. The CDR3 runs 12 residues. J gave up 12 bases and V 6 bases, and 10 bases lay outside the gene matches. CDR3 DNA: TGTGCCAGCAGACCGGACGGCAGGGGGTCTTTCTTT. This translates into CASRPDGRGSFF.

The V call is TRBV6-1, the J call TRBJ2-2; the match to TRBD1 covers 9 bases. With V trimmed by 4 bases and J by 0 bases, 3 bases remained unmatched. The CDR3 consists of 16 residues. CDR1 is MNHNS and CDR2 is SASEGT in the germline V gene. The CDR3 DNA sequence: TGTGCCAGCAGTGGAACAGGGGGCGCGAACACCGGGGAGCTGTTTTTT. This gives the protein CASSGTGGANTGELFF.

This clonotype was seen at least ten times. The chain employs TRBV6-1 and TRBJ2-7; 13 nucleotides align to TRBD2. CDR3 length equals 15 residues. The germline V gene has CDR1 MNHNS and CDR2 SASEGT. V shed 5 bases and J 4 bases; nucleotides not matched to a gene: 5. The CDR3 DNA reads TGTGCCAGCAGTCGACTAGCGGGAGGAGGGTACGAGCAGTACTTC. Its protein product is CASSRLAGGGYEQYF.

This clonotype appeared a few times. This sequence joins TRBV5-1 and TRBJ1-5, with D uncertain. CDR3 length equals 13 residues. Trimming removed 0 bases from V and 4 bases from J, with 5 bases in between. Per germline, CDR1 SGHRS and CDR2 YFSETQ. This CDR3 is CASSLVRNQPQHF. The CDR3 DNA reads TGCGCCAGCAGCTTGGTACGTAATCAGCCCCAGCATTTT.

The rearrangement uses TRBV4-1 and TRBJ1-1; maybe TRBD1 (6 bases). The ends were cut back, 2 bases at V and 7 bases at J, with 17 bases in the middle. The CDR3 has 15 residues. Germline CDR1 MGHRA, CDR2 YSYEKL. The CDR3 sequence is CASSQRLTGGLEAFF. Written as DNA, the CDR3 is TGCGCCAGCAGCCAAAGGCTTACTGGGGGCCTTGAAGCTTTCTTT.